The next 27 T cell receptor beta chains were all read from a single sample in a study of cytomegalovirus exposure and HLA in healthy donors. The study ran its PCR with 60 Vbeta and 13 Jbeta primers. TCRdb's copy holds only in-frame clones and misses some; the assay was immunoSEQ multiplex PCR. The sample includes about 130,000 clones, around four fifths of them seen just once. Sequencing was carried out using PBMCs. These TCRs come from a woman aged 40 to 50 in good health and CMV-seropositive.

The V gene is TRBV7-9, the J gene TRBJ1-1, with TRBD1 matching 11 bases. The CDR3 is 13 amino acids. Germline loops: CDR1 SEHNR, CDR2 FQNEAQ (reference sequence). Trimming at V came to 6 bases and at J to 7 bases, leaving 4 bases not matched to a gene. CDR3 in amino acids: CASRGQGVSEAFF. CDR3 sequence (DNA): TGTGCCAGCAGGGGACAGGGGGTAAGTGAAGCTTTCTTT.

The rearrangement links TRBV5-4 to TRBJ2-1, with D perhaps TRBD1 (6 bases). The CDR3 consists of 14 residues. Between the trimmed V and J ends, which lost 4 bases and 7 bases, there was a span of 15 bases. CDR1 is SGHNT and CDR2 is YYREEE in the germline V gene (reference sequence). CDR3 nucleotides: TGTGCCAGCAGCGACCGGACAGTACAGAATGAGCAGTTCTTC. This gives the protein CASSDRTVQNEQFF.

The CDR3 reads CASSQRSGGSTDTQYF. In DNA form, the CDR3 reads TGTGCCAGTAGCCAGAGGTCCGGGGGGAGCACAGATACGCAGTATTTT. The rearrangement joins TRBV19 to TRBJ2-3; the match to TRBD2 covers 7 bases. V shed 6 bases and J 0 bases; nucleotides not matched to a gene: 9. The germline V gene encodes CDR1 LNHDA and CDR2 SQIVND (reference sequence). The length of the CDR3 is 16 residues. Combining the CDR3 with reference TRBV19 and TRBJ2-3 gives the whole variable domain DGGITQSPKYLFRKEGQNVTLSCEQNLNHDAMYWYRQDPGQGLRLIYYSQIVNDFQKGDIAEGYSVSREKKESFPLTVTSAQKNPTAFYLCASSQRSGGSTDTQYFGPGTRLTVL.

CDR3 sequence: CAWSVWALGQGVSYEQYF. Here the CDR3 DNA reads TGTGCCTGGAGTGTATGGGCCCTTGGACAGGGGGTCTCCTACGAGCAGTACTTC. The rearrangement joins TRBV30 to TRBJ2-7; 10 bases are shared with TRBD1. This CDR3 region has 18 residues. The V gene's germline CDR1 is GTSNPN and CDR2 SVGIG (reference sequence). V trimming: 0 bases; J trimming: 0 bases; junction bases outside the gene matches: 11.

The J gene is TRBJ2-7, the V gene TRBV7-2; TRBD2 aligns across 13 bases. This CDR3 comprises 18 residues. V was clipped by 5 bases and J by 4 bases; unmatched bases: 14. The V gene's germline CDR1 is SGHTA and CDR2 FQGNSA. The CDR3 spells CASSPPPGLAGSGYEQYF. CDR3 DNA sequence: TGTGCCAGCAGCCCCCCCCCGGGACTAGCGGGGTCTGGGTACGAGCAGTACTTC.

V and J are TRBV6-6 and TRBJ2-5, with TRBD2 matching 9 bases. This CDR3 spans 16 amino acids. The germline V gene has CDR1 MNHNY and CDR2 SVGAGI (reference sequence). With 5 bases clipped from V and 5 bases from J, the junction kept 12 bases outside the gene matches. The CDR3 nucleotides are TGTGCCAGCAGTCCTGGACTAGCGCAGAGGAGGGAGACCCAGTACTTC. The encoded protein is CASSPGLAQRRETQYF.

The chain recombines TRBV7-6 with TRBJ1-3; TRBD1 is a possible D gene (6 bases). Germline values: CDR1 SGHVS, CDR2 FNYEAQ. The CDR3 totals 15 residues. Between the trimmed V and J ends, which lost 4 bases and 4 bases, there was a span of 14 bases. CDR3: CASSSGQGPGNTIYF. The CDR3 DNA is TGTGCCAGCAGCTCGGGACAAGGTCCCGGAAACACCATATATTTT.

DNA of the CDR3: TGTGCCAGCAGGCCTAGGGGGGGTAGCTCCTACGAGCAGTACTTC. As protein: CASRPRGGSSYEQYF. The V call is TRBV28, the J call TRBJ2-7; D perhaps matches TRBD2 (7 bases). Germline-derived CDR1 and CDR2 are MDHEN and SYDVKM. Trimming left V 6 bases short and J 0 bases short, with 15 bases between. The CDR3 consists of 15 residues.

This sequence joins TRBV5-1 and TRBJ2-7, with 8 nucleotides matching TRBD2. V lost 0 bases and J lost 0; bases outside the gene matches: 5. The germline gives CDR1 SGHRS, CDR2 YFSETQ. This CDR3 is built from 16 residues. The CDR3 sequence: CASSLVAGGSSYEQYF. The CDR3 DNA reads as TGCGCCAGCAGCTTGGTTGCGGGGGGCAGCTCCTACGAGCAGTACTTC.

The chain couples TRBV2 to TRBJ1-2; D is ambiguous. V lost 1 base to trimming and J lost 5 bases, with 5 bases between them. The CDR3 contains 12 residues. The germline CDR1 and CDR2 sequences are SNHLY and FYNNEI. DNA for the CDR3: TGTGCCAGCAGTGAAGAGAGATATGGCTACACCTTC. This translates into CASSEERYGYTF.

CDR3 DNA sequence: TGTGCCAGTAGTATAGTAGAGGGGGCCAATCAGCCCCAGCATTTT. It codes for CASSIVEGANQPQHF. The V gene is TRBV19, the J gene TRBJ1-5, with 7 bases fitting TRBD1. Germline V gene sequence: CDR1 LNHDA, CDR2 SQIVND (reference sequence). The CDR3 loop spans 15 amino acids. With 1 base clipped from V and 3 bases from J, the junction kept 3 bases outside the gene matches.

The chain joins TRBV14 to TRBJ2-7; D may be TRBD1 (5 bases). This CDR3 comprises 15 residues. The V end lost 1 base, the J end lost 1 base, and 11 bases lay between the germline ends. Looked up from germline, CDR1 is SGHDN and CDR2 is FVKESK. The CDR3 is CASSQGRQISYEQYF. The CDR3 region has the DNA TGTGCCAGCAGCCAAGGCCGACAGATATCCTACGAGCAGTACTTC.

This chain links TRBV7-9 with TRBJ1-1; TRBD1 matches 8 bases. This CDR3 region has 17 residues. Germline assignment: CDR1 SEHNR and CDR2 FQNEAQ (reference sequence). V dropped 2 bases and J dropped 1; count of bases not matched to a gene: 9. CDR3 residues: CASSLISGTGQNTEAFF. For the CDR3, the DNA is TGTGCCAGCAGCTTAATCTCAGGGACAGGACAGAACACTGAAGCTTTCTTT.

The chain employs TRBV9 and TRBJ2-1, with TRBD2 matching over 11 bases. CDR1 and CDR2 (germline): SGDLS, YYNGEE. V dropped 3 bases and J dropped 4; count of bases not matched to a gene: 6. CDR3 length: 16 residues. The DNA for the CDR3 is TGTGCCAGCAGCGCCTCGGGACTAGCGGCTTACAATGAGCAGTTCTTC. Its protein is CASSASGLAAYNEQFF. The variable domain in full, completed from reference TRBV9 and TRBJ2-1, reads DSGVTQTPKHLITATGQRVTLRCSPRSGDLSVYWYQQSLDQGLQFLIQYYNGEERAKGNILERFSAQQFPDLHSELNLSSLELGDSALYFCASSASGLAAYNEQFFGPGTRLTVL.

This chain uses TRBV5-4 with TRBJ2-3; D might be TRBD2 (6 bases). Trimming left V 6 bases short and J 1 base short, with 21 bases between. The germline gives CDR1 SGHNT, CDR2 YYREEE (reference sequence). This CDR3 region has 17 residues. CDR3 loop: CASTQRQGTDRTDTQYF. In nucleotides, the CDR3 is TGTGCCAGCACCCAACGGCAAGGGACTGATCGCACAGATACGCAGTATTTT.

This chain connects TRBV5-5 to TRBJ2-1, with TRBD1 matching 7 bases. From germline, CDR1 is SGHKS and CDR2 YYEKEE (reference sequence). The CDR3 loop spans 16 amino acids. V dropped 4 bases and J dropped 0; count of bases not matched to a gene: 7. The CDR3 reads CASSGRTGSSYNEQFF. The CDR3 DNA reads TGTGCCAGCAGCGGAAGGACAGGATCCTCCTACAATGAGCAGTTCTTC.

This chain links TRBV5-4 with TRBJ1-2; 8 bases agree with TRBD1. Germline-derived CDR1 and CDR2 are SGHNT and YYREEE (reference sequence). J lost 7 bases, V lost 1 base, and 6 bases had no gene match. The CDR3 spans 14 residues. This CDR3 is CASSLSQGASGYTF. The CDR3 coding sequence is TGTGCCAGCAGCTTGAGCCAGGGGGCGAGTGGCTACACCTTC.

J is TRBJ2-4 and V is TRBV2; 13 bases are a match to TRBD2. The CDR3 has 18 amino acids. J gave up 0 bases and V 4 bases, and 6 bases lay outside the gene matches. Germline V lookup: CDR1 SNHLY, CDR2 FYNNEI. CDR3 nucleotide sequence: TGTGCCAGCAGTGGGACTAGCGGGGGCGTACTAGCCAAAAACATTCAGTACTTC. Its protein product is CASSGTSGGVLAKNIQYF.

This chain connects TRBV28 to TRBJ1-4; TRBD1 matches 7 bases. The CDR3 runs 14 residues. The ends lost 4 bases at V and 7 bases at J; junction bases unmatched: 6. Germline lookup yields CDR1 MDHEN and CDR2 SYDVKM. The chain's CDR3 is CASSSGTVGEKLFF. CDR3 DNA sequence: TGTGCCAGCAGTTCGGGGACAGTTGGTGAAAAACTGTTTTTT.

This clone appeared a few times. This sequence joins TRBV7-2 and TRBJ2-7, with D possibly being TRBD2 (6 bases). Trimming removed 5 bases at V and 6 bases at J, with 14 bases between. The germline CDR1 and CDR2 sequences are SGHTA and FQGNSA. The length of the CDR3 is 13 residues. The CDR3 nucleotides are TGTGCCAGCAGCCCAAGACTAGTCTGCGAGCAGTACTTC. This codes for CASSPRLVCEQYF.

The V gene is TRBV30, the J gene TRBJ1-5; 7 positions match TRBD1. Unmatched junction bases numbered 5, after V lost 2 bases and J lost 4 bases. Germline lookup yields CDR1 GTSNPN and CDR2 SVGIG (reference sequence). The CDR3 runs 14 residues. CDR3 residues: CAWSTGTENQPQHF. As DNA, the CDR3 is TGTGCCTGGAGTACCGGGACAGAGAATCAGCCCCAGCATTTT.

The chain combines TRBV6-6 with TRBJ1-3; 10 nucleotides agree with TRBD1. This CDR3 region has 16 residues. Germline trimming cut 2 bases from V and 3 bases from J; bases unmatched to any gene: 4. Per germline, CDR1 MNHNY and CDR2 SVGAGI (reference sequence). CDR3 nucleotides: TGTGCCAGCAGTTACGGGACAGGGGATTTTGGAAACACCATATATTTT. Its translation: CASSYGTGDFGNTIYF.

This clone was seen just once. This chain uses TRBV5-8 with TRBJ2-1; possibly TRBD1 for D (6 bases). The CDR3 covers 15 residues. Trimming cost V 6 bases and J 3 bases, with 16 bases left between them. Germline V gene lookup returns CDR1 SGHTS and CDR2 YDEGEE. The CDR3 region is CASTPGQLYYNEQFF. The CDR3 region has the DNA TGTGCCAGCACCCCGGGACAACTCTACTACAATGAGCAGTTCTTC.

DNA of the CDR3: TGTGCCAGCAGCCCGCGGCGGGACGGGACAGCAAATGAGCAGTTCTTC. Its translation: CASSPRRDGTANEQFF. This chain uses TRBV7-9 with TRBJ2-1, with D possibly TRBD1 on 7 matching bases. The germline V gene has CDR1 SEHNR and CDR2 FQNEAQ (reference sequence). V was pared by 5 bases and J by 7 bases, with 21 bases between. The CDR3 spans 16 residues.

The table lists this clone with a count of one. This chain joins TRBV5-6 and TRBJ2-5, with unresolved D. The end of the DNA is better explained by TRBJ2-7, so the J call may be wrong. Germline V gene lookup returns CDR1 SGHDT and CDR2 YYEEEE. There are 12 residues in the CDR3. In nucleotides, the CDR3 is TGTGCCAGCGCGAGAAACCCCTACGAGCAGTACTTC. Translated: CASARNPYEQYF.

The V gene is TRBV4-3, the J gene TRBJ2-2; 8 bases are a match to TRBD1. V shed 1 base and J 0 bases; nucleotides not matched to a gene: 7. The germline V gene has CDR1 LGHNA and CDR2 YSLEER. The CDR3 has 18 residues. The CDR3 bases are TGCGCCAGCAGCCAAGGTCTCAGGGGGCCCGCGAACACCGGGGAGCTGTTTTTT. It encodes CASSQGLRGPANTGELFF.

The J gene is TRBJ1-1, the V gene TRBV5-1; D is unclear. This CDR3 region has 14 residues. Germline CDR1 and CDR2: SGHRS and YFSETQ. The germline V and J ends were trimmed by 4 bases and 2 bases, with 12 bases remaining between them. This chain's CDR3 is CASSPPRGNTEAFF. CDR3 nucleotides: TGCGCCAGCAGCCCCCCCCGGGGTAACACTGAAGCTTTCTTT.